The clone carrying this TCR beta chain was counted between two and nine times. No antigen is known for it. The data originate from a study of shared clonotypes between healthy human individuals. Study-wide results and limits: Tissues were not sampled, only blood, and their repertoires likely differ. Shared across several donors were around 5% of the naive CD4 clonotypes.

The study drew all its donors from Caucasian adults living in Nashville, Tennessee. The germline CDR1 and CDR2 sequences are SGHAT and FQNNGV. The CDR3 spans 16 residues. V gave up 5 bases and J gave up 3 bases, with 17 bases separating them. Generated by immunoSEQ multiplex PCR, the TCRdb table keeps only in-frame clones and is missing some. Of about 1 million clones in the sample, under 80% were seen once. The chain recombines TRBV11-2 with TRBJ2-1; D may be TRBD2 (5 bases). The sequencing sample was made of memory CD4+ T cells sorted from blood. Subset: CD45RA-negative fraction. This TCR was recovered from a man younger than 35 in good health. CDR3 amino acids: CASSPERFSLYNEQFF. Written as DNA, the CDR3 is TGTGCCAGCAGCCCTGAGCGGTTCTCGCTCTACAATGAGCAGTTCTTC.